This TCR beta chain was retrieved from a study of blood T cell repertoires in COVID-19 (dated by TCRdb to 2020 to 2022). At the level of the whole study: Collaborator samples came from the United States, Italy and Spain and covered acute and convalescent phases of COVID-19. The material from the prospective study consisted of cDNA or gDNA derived from T cells, B-cell-depleted T cells, or PBMCs. The repertoires were released in a freely available public database meant as a resource for research on the immune response to SARS-CoV-2. Samples came from the ongoing ImmuneRACE study (first 160 participants) plus 1,254 subjects from 6 global collaborators. HLA class I and class II types, where available, came from metadata supplied by the sample provider rather than from assay-based typing. Subjects who had been exposed to COVID-19, were actively infected with it, or had recovered from it provided the deeply sampled blood TCRbeta repertoires that made up the dataset. The sample metadata nearly always contained a de-identified subject ID, COVID-19 status, age in years and sex. Beyond this particular receptor, the publication reports: Clinical and demographic metadata were provided uncurated, with the amount varying by source and participant.

Concerning this clone itself: The specificity of this receptor is unknown. There are no base qualities to consult, and no much larger clone falls within one base.

Via the germline V gene, CDR1 is MNHNS and CDR2 SASEGT. The CDR3 contains 17 residues, cysteine and phenylalanine counted. Just CDR3 DNA is preserved here, 51 bases in frame from base 1. V trim: 3 bases; J trim: 5 bases; unmatched bases: 7. The immunoSEQ Assay, a bias-controlled multiplex PCR, was used to amplify TCRbeta CDR3 regions from genomic DNA. The paper's processing steps were these. The number of nucleated cells in each sample was estimated from the amplification of reference gene primers within the assay. To quantify the absolute abundance of each unique TCRbeta CDR3 rearrangement, sequence reads were collapsed and filtered. For each sample, productive Simpson clonality was calculated by taking the square root of Simpson's diversity index across productive rearrangements. As stored in TCRdb, this immuneACCESS dataset retains in-frame rearrangements with V and J assigned. A fraction of the clones does not appear; measured against another copy, unresolved V genes explain less than half of the discrepancy, and the remainder lacks a known reason. That table gives V, J and clone size, and the DNA gave D and trimming. The sample records over 200,000 clones, over 75% of which are singletons. The top ten clonotypes cover 1.9% of the sample.

Participants in the prospective study were aged roughly 18 to 95 years, lived in under 30 United States geographic areas, and enrolled through a virtual design. In the prospective study, participants were assigned to cohorts based on the clinical history participants reported in a screening survey and a study questionnaire. Recovered participants in ImmuneRACE Cohort 3 were defined by two consecutive negative NP/OP PCR tests, clearance by a healthcare professional, or resolution of symptoms. In the prospective study, whole blood, serum and a nasopharyngeal or oropharyngeal swab were collected from each participant by mobile phlebotomists. Participants in the prospective study had the option to provide additional blood draws and questionnaires over a roughly two-month period. Before DNA extraction, blood samples from the prospective study were shipped at room temperature or frozen.

Source material: PBMCs or T cells enriched from blood (not recorded which). The chain employs TRBV6-1 and TRBJ2-2; 12 of the junction bases match TRBD2. This sequence originates from a woman in her forties or fifties who had recovered from COVID-19. The sequence in DNA is TGTGCCAGCAGTGATCTAGCGGGAGGGCCGGGGACCGGGGAGCTGTTTTTT. This codes for CASSDLAGGPGTGELFF.